This TCR beta chain was identified during a study of PD-L1 blockade in urothelial cancer. The CDR3 contains 14 residues. The germline V gene has CDR1 KGHSH and CDR2 LQKENI. J gave up 5 bases and V 5 bases, and 7 bases lay outside the gene matches. Assay: immunoSEQ multiplex PCR; the TCRdb copy retains only in-frame clones and omits some. The table records over 40,000 clones, 82% of them present only once. The sequence came from a man between 65 and 85 years old with urothelial cancer. This material consisted of PBMCs, taken around atezolizumab (anti-PD-L1) treatment. The chain joins TRBV18 to TRBJ2-7; TRBD1 aligns across 9 bases. CDR3 coding DNA: TGTGCCAGCTCAACGGGACAGGGAGAAAACGAGCAGTACTTC. Its translation: CASSTGQGENEQYF.